A selection of T cell receptor beta chains follows, all from one sample in a study of neurological immune-mediated disorders. TCRdb itself ran the 5' RACE reads through MiXCR, one entry per CDR3 protein. Counted here are under 80,000 distinct CDR3 sequences, 4% to 6% occurring once; the ten biggest clones make up about 2.7%. The sequencing input was PBMCs. These receptors were obtained from a woman in her 30s with multiple sclerosis. Both conserved end residues are part of each CDR3. Each record gives: clone size, D gene, J gene, V gene, CDR3 protein, CDR3 DNA. A D gene is named only where the DNA matches it firmly. Clone size is stated in some rows and not others, as once, few, many or a class when expanded.

clone size: many; D gene: .; J gene: TRBJ2-3; V gene: TRBV5-1; CDR3 protein: CASSRDHSQSDTQYF; CDR3 DNA: TGCGCCAGCAGCCGGGATCACAGTCAATCAGATACGCAGTATTTT
clone size: many; D gene: .; J gene: TRBJ2-7; V gene: TRBV19; CDR3 protein: CASSSRDGSYEQYF; CDR3 DNA: TGTGCCAGTAGTTCCCGGGACGGTTCCTACGAGCAGTACTTC
clone size: many; D gene: .; J gene: TRBJ2-7; V gene: TRBV7-9; CDR3 protein: CASSPLRQDYEQYF; CDR3 DNA: TGTGCCAGCAGCCCACTACGACAGGACTACGAGCAGTACTTC
clone size: many; D gene: .; J gene: TRBJ2-1; V gene: TRBV10-1; CDR3 protein: CASSGQAYNEQFF; CDR3 DNA: TGCGCCAGCAGTGGCCAGGCCTACAATGAGCAGTTCTTC
clone size: many; D gene: .; J gene: TRBJ2-1; V gene: TRBV29-1; CDR3 protein: CSAGGQSVNEQFF; CDR3 DNA: TGCAGCGCCGGCGGACAGTCGGTCAATGAGCAGTTCTTC
clone size: .; D gene: .; J gene: TRBJ1-5; V gene: TRBV5-1; CDR3 protein: CASSFGQGNQPQNF; CDR3 DNA: .
clone size: few; D gene: TRBD2; J gene: TRBJ2-3; V gene: TRBV5-1; CDR3 protein: CASSTASGDTDTQYF; CDR3 DNA: TGCGCCAGCAGCACGGCTAGCGGGGACACAGATACGCAGTATTTT
clone size: many; D gene: .; J gene: TRBJ2-1; V gene: TRBV5-1; CDR3 protein: CASSLTGYNEQFF; CDR3 DNA: TGCGCCAGCAGCTTAACAGGTTACAATGAGCAGTTCTTC
clone size: many; D gene: .; J gene: TRBJ2-3; V gene: TRBV14; CDR3 protein: CASSRYGDFTDTQYF; CDR3 DNA: TGTGCCAGCAGCCGGTACGGGGACTTCACAGATACGCAGTATTTT
clone size: many; D gene: TRBD2; J gene: TRBJ2-1; V gene: TRBV20-1; CDR3 protein: CSARDGRRGGSYNEQFF; CDR3 DNA: TGCAGTGCTAGAGATGGGCGGCGGGGGGGCTCCTACAATGAGCAGTTCTTC
clone size: few; D gene: TRBD1; J gene: TRBJ1-2; V gene: TRBV11-2; CDR3 protein: CASSLYRTGFYGYTF; CDR3 DNA: TGTGCCAGCAGCTTATACCGGACAGGGTTCTATGGCTACACCTTC
clone size: many; D gene: .; J gene: TRBJ1-5; V gene: TRBV10-2; CDR3 protein: CATQVSYSNQPQNF; CDR3 DNA: TGCGCCACCCAGGTCAGCTATAGCAATCAGCCCCAGAATTTT
clone size: .; D gene: .; J gene: TRBJ1-5; V gene: TRBV30; CDR3 protein: CAWSPSRDNQPQHF; CDR3 DNA: TGTGCCTGGAGCCCATCCCGGGATAATCAGCCCCAGCATTTT
clone size: many; D gene: .; J gene: TRBJ2-1; V gene: TRBV5-1; CDR3 protein: CASSPTSGNEQFF; CDR3 DNA: TGCGCCAGCAGCCCCACTAGTGGAAATGAGCAGTTCTTC
clone size: many; D gene: .; J gene: TRBJ1-3; V gene: TRBV12-3/TRBV12-4; CDR3 protein: CASSPRGANTIYF; CDR3 DNA: TGTGCCAGCAGTCCTAGGGGGGCAAACACCATATATTTT
clone size: many; D gene: .; J gene: TRBJ1-3; V gene: TRBV28; CDR3 protein: CASSPSTGVGNTIYF; CDR3 DNA: TGTGCCAGCAGTCCCTCGACAGGAGTAGGAAACACCATATATTTT
clone size: few; D gene: .; J gene: TRBJ1-6; V gene: TRBV3-1; CDR3 protein: CASSTREGSLPLHF; CDR3 DNA: TGTGCCAGCAGCACAAGGGAAGGGAGTTTACCCCTCCACTTT
clone size: many; D gene: TRBD2; J gene: TRBJ2-7; V gene: TRBV3-1; CDR3 protein: CASSQGGGAYEQYF; CDR3 DNA: TGTGCCAGCAGCCAAGGCGGGGGGGCTTACGAGCAGTACTTC
clone size: .; D gene: TRBD1; J gene: TRBJ2-1; V gene: TRBV19; CDR3 protein: CASSVQGQGVIVPNEQFF; CDR3 DNA: TGTGCCAGTAGTGTCCAAGGACAGGGAGTGATTGTCCCCAATGAGCAGTTCTTC
clone size: many; D gene: .; J gene: TRBJ2-6; V gene: TRBV28; CDR3 protein: CASSLSGANVLTF; CDR3 DNA: TGTGCCAGCAGTTTATCTGGGGCCAACGTCCTGACTTTC
clone size: few; D gene: .; J gene: TRBJ2-7; V gene: TRBV5-1; CDR3 protein: CASSLAASGHEQYF; CDR3 DNA: TGCGCCAGCAGCTTGGCGGCAAGCGGGCACGAGCAGTACTTC
clone size: many; D gene: .; J gene: TRBJ2-3; V gene: TRBV20-1; CDR3 protein: CSASSVQSTDTQYF; CDR3 DNA: TGCAGTGCTAGTAGCGTACAGAGCACAGATACGCAGTATTTT
clone size: many; D gene: .; J gene: TRBJ2-3; V gene: TRBV6-6; CDR3 protein: CASSEIRDTQYF; CDR3 DNA: TGTGCCAGCAGTGAAATTCGAGATACGCAGTATTTT
clone size: many; D gene: .; J gene: TRBJ1-4; V gene: TRBV5-8; CDR3 protein: CASSLENRPNEKLFF; CDR3 DNA: TGTGCCAGCAGCTTGGAGAACCGGCCTAATGAAAAACTGTTTTTT
clone size: many; D gene: .; J gene: TRBJ2-6; V gene: TRBV29-1; CDR3 protein: CSVEDRGGRLRGANVLTF; CDR3 DNA: TGCAGCGTTGAAGATAGGGGCGGCAGGCTAAGGGGGGCCAACGTCCTGACTTTC
clone size: many; D gene: .; J gene: TRBJ2-3; V gene: TRBV7-3; CDR3 protein: CASSFGPSTDTQYF; CDR3 DNA: TGTGCCAGCAGCTTCGGACCTAGCACAGATACGCAGTATTTT
clone size: many; D gene: .; J gene: TRBJ2-6; V gene: TRBV15; CDR3 protein: CATSTRTAGANVLTF; CDR3 DNA: TGTGCCACCAGCACCCGGACCGCTGGGGCCAACGTCCTGACTTTC
clone size: many; D gene: .; J gene: TRBJ1-4; V gene: TRBV27; CDR3 protein: CASSAGPSTNEKLFF; CDR3 DNA: TGTGCCAGCAGTGCCGGCCCTTCAACTAATGAAAAACTGTTTTTT